This T cell receptor beta chain was sequenced for a study of monozygotic twins with cystic fibrosis. There are 16 residues in the CDR3. Germline values: CDR1 MNHNS, CDR2 SASEGT. Trimming removed 5 bases from V and 5 bases from J; junction bases left unmatched: 11. Method: immunoSEQ multiplex PCR; TCRdb's copy keeps in-frame clones and lacks some. Of some 10,000 clones in the sample, just over 99% were seen once. Sequencing was done on a sample of blood. J is TRBJ1-5 and V is TRBV6-1; TRBD1 aligns across 8 bases. This TCR was recovered from a man aged 18 to 35 with cystic fibrosis. DNA for the CDR3: TGTGCCAGCAGTAAAGACAGGGGTGGCTGGGATCAGCCCCAGCATTTT. Translation gives CASSKDRGGWDQPQHF.